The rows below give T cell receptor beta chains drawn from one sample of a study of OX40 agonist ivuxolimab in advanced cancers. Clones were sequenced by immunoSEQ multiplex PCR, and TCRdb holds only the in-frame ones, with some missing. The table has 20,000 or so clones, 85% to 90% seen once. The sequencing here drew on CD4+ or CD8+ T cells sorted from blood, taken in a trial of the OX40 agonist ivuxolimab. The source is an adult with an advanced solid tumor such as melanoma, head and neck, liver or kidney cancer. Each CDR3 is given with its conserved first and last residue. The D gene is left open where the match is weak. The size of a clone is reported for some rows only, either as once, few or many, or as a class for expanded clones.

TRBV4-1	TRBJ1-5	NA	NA	CASSQVLDSYNQPQHF	TGCGCCAGCAGCCAGGTACTGGACAGCTACAATCAGCCCCAGCATTTT
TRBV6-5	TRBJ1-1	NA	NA	CASSYSIRGTEAFF	TGTGCCAGCAGTTACTCGATTCGGGGAACTGAAGCTTTCTTT
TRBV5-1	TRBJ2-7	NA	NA	CASSLETGGDEQYF	TGCGCCAGCAGCTTGGAAACGGGGGGCGACGAGCAGTACTTC
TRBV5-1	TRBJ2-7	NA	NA	CASSLSAYGVYEQYF	TGCGCCAGCAGCTTGTCAGCATACGGGGTCTACGAGCAGTACTTC
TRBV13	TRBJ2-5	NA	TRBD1	CASSLARGPQETQYF	TGTGCCAGCAGCTTAGCCAGGGGGCCACAAGAGACCCAGTACTTC
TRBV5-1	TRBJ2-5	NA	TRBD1	CASSWASGQGSGGETQYF	TGCGCCAGCAGCTGGGCCTCAGGACAGGGGAGTGGTGGAGAGACCCAGTACTTC
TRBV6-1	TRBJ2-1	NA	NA	CASRDYNEQFF	TGTGCCAGCAGGGACTACAATGAGCAGTTCTTC
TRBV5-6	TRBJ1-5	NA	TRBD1	CASSLGDRINQPQHF	TGTGCCAGCAGCTTGGGGGACAGGATCAATCAGCCCCAGCATTTT
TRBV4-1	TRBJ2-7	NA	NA	CASSFEEAYEQYF	TGCGCCAGCAGCTTCGAGGAGGCCTACGAGCAGTACTTC
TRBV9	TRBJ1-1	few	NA	CASSPEGLGTEAFF	TGTGCCAGCAGCCCGGAGGGTTTGGGTACTGAAGCTTTCTTT
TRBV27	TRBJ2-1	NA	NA	CASSPDIGTMGEQFF	TGTGCCAGCAGCCCTGATATCGGGACCATGGGTGAGCAGTTCTTC
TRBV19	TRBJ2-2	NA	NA	CASTPLRYTGELFF	TGTGCCAGTACCCCCCTCAGGTACACCGGGGAGCTGTTTTTT
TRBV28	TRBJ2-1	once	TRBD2	CASSLFASGGHNEQFF	TGTGCCAGCAGTTTATTTGCTAGCGGGGGCCACAATGAGCAGTTCTTC
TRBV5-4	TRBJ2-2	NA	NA	CASRLLHGNTGELFF	TGTGCCAGCAGATTATTACACGGGAACACCGGGGAGCTGTTTTTT
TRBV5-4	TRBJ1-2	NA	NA	CASSLAGPNYGYTF	TGTGCCAGCAGCTTGGCAGGACCAAACTATGGCTACACCTTC
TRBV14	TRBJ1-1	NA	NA	CASSQVRRGGTEAFF	TGTGCCAGCAGCCAAGTTCGTAGGGGGGGAACTGAAGCTTTCTTT
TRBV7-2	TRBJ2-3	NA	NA	CASSQMDFTSTDTQYF	TGTGCCAGCAGCCAAATGGACTTTACTAGCACAGATACGCAGTATTTT
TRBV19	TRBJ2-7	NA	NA	CASRSAGFYEQYF	TGTGCCAGCCGATCCGCCGGGTTCTACGAGCAGTACTTC
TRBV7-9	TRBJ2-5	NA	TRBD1	CASSRGQGAIETQYF	TGTGCCAGCAGCCGCGGACAGGGGGCCATAGAGACCCAGTACTTC
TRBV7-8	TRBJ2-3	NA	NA	CASSWVTSADTQYF	TGTGCCAGCAGCTGGGTGACTAGTGCAGATACGCAGTATTTT
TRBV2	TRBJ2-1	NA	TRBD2	CASIGLAGFLNEQFF	TGTGCCAGCATAGGACTAGCGGGGTTCCTCAATGAGCAGTTCTTC
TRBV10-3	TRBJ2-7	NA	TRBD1	CAITPGTGVGEQYF	TGTGCCATTACTCCCGGGACAGGGGTCGGGGAGCAGTACTTC
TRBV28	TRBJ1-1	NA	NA	CASSFVEEGRTEAFF	TGTGCCAGCAGTTTCGTAGAAGAAGGACGGACTGAAGCTTTCTTT
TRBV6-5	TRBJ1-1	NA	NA	CASSEILNTEAFF	TGTGCCAGCAGCGAGATATTGAACACTGAAGCTTTCTTT
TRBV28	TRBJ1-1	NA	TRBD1	CASSFGQVNTEAFF	TGTGCCAGCAGTTTTGGACAGGTGAACACTGAAGCTTTCTTT
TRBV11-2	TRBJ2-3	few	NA	CASRFSSWDTQYF	TGTGCCAGCAGGTTCTCCTCATGGGATACGCAGTATTTT
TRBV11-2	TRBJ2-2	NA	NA	CASSLPNTGELFF	TGTGCCAGCAGCTTACCTAACACCGGGGAGCTGTTTTTT
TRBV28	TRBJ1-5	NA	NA	CASSPGGGYQPQHF	TGTGCCAGCAGCCCGGGGGGCGGATATCAGCCCCAGCATTTT
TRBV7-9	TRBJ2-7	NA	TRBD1	CASSPPGTGGHEQYF	TGTGCCAGCAGCCCCCCCGGGACAGGGGGGCACGAGCAGTACTTC
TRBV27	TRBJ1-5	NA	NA	CASSLSGQGDRQPQHF	TGTGCCAGCAGTTTAAGCGGCCAGGGAGATCGTCAGCCCCAGCATTTT
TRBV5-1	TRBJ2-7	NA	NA	CASSPRQAPPYEQYF	TGCGCCAGCAGCCCAAGACAGGCACCTCCCTACGAGCAGTACTTC
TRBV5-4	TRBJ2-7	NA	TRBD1	CATEGQGLHEQYF	TGTGCCACCGAGGGACAGGGTCTCCACGAGCAGTACTTC
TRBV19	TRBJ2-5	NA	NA	CASSINAQETQYF	TGTGCCAGTAGTATAAACGCACAAGAGACCCAGTACTTC
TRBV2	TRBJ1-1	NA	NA	CASSVGKAFF	TGTGCCAGCAGTGTAGGAAAAGCTTTCTTT
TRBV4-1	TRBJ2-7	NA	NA	CASSLPGSSYEQYF	TGCGCCAGCAGCCTACCGGGGAGCTCCTACGAGCAGTACTTC
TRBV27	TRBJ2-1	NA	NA	CASSSIGEGVQVSYNEQFF	TGTGCCAGCAGTTCCATAGGGGAAGGAGTGCAGGTCTCCTACAATGAGCAGTTCTTC
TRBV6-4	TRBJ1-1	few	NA	CASSDRDNTEAFF	TGTGCCAGCAGTGACCGGGACAACACTGAAGCTTTCTTT
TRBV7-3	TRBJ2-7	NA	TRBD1	CASSLNAGGFYEQYF	TGTGCCAGCAGCCTAAACGCAGGGGGCTTCTACGAGCAGTACTTC
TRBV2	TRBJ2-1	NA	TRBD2	CASTRGDPKDEQFF	TGTGCCAGCACCCGGGGGGACCCCAAAGATGAGCAGTTCTTC
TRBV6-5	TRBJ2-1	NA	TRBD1	CASRPGQGINEQFF	TGTGCCTCACGCCCGGGACAGGGAATAAATGAGCAGTTCTTC
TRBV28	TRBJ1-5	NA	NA	CASRWDLPGNQPQHF	TGTGCCAGCAGATGGGACCTCCCGGGCAATCAGCCCCAGCATTTT
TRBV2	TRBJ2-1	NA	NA	CASRQGGINEQFF	TGTGCCAGCAGGCAGGGAGGAATTAATGAGCAGTTCTTC
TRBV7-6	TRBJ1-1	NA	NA	CASSLAQGRDTEAFF	TGTGCCAGCAGCTTAGCTCAGGGGAGGGACACTGAAGCTTTCTTT
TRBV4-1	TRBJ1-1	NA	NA	CASSQDPTVNTEAFF	TGCGCCAGCAGCCAAGATCCCACGGTTAACACTGAAGCTTTCTTT
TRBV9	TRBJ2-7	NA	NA	CASSVEGGAVSSSYEQYF	TGTGCCAGCAGCGTAGAAGGGGGGGCGGTGTCCTCCTCCTACGAGCAGTACTTC
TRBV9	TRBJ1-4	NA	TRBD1	CASSFGTGSYSNEKLFF	TGTGCCAGCAGCTTCGGGACAGGGAGCTACTCTAATGAAAAACTGTTTTTT
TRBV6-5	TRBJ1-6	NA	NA	CASSYGSGLNSPLHF	TGTGCCAGCAGTTACGGGTCAGGCCTGAATTCACCCCTCCACTTT
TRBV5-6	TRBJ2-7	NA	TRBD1	CATEGQGLHEQYF	TGTGCCACCGAGGGACAGGGTCTCCACGAGCAGTACTTC
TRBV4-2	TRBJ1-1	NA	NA	CASSTGLPNTEAFF	TGTGCCAGCAGCACGGGACTCCCGAACACTGAAGCTTTCTTT
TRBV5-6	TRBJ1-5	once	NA	CASSLGLNGFDQPQHF	TGTGCCAGCAGCTTGGGCCTCAACGGCTTCGATCAGCCCCAGCATTTT
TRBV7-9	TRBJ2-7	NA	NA	CASSLDGTGLWEQYF	TGTGCCAGCAGCTTAGACGGTACAGGGCTGTGGGAGCAGTACTTC
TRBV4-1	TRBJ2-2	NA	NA	CASSQIQEQVVWELFF	TGCGCCAGCAGCCAAATTCAGGAACAGGTAGTCTGGGAGCTGTTTTTT
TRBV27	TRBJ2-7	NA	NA	CASSRGAGYEQYF	TGTGCCAGCAGTCGTGGCGCAGGCTACGAGCAGTACTTC
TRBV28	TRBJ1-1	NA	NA	CASSFPSGDSLWNTEAFF	TGTGCCAGCAGTTTTCCTTCCGGGGATAGTTTGTGGAACACTGAAGCTTTCTTT
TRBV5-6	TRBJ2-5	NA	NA	CASSLIGSEGETQYF	TGTGCCAGCAGCTTGATAGGGTCTGAGGGGGAGACCCAGTACTTC
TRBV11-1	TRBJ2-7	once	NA	CASSFGRAYEQYF	TGTGCCAGCAGCTTTGGCAGGGCCTACGAGCAGTACTTC
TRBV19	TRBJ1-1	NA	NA	CASTTGNTEAFF	TGTGCCAGTACTACAGGGAACACTGAAGCTTTCTTT
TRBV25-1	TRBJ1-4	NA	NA	CASSGEKLFF	TGTGCCAGCAGTGGTGAAAAACTGTTTTTT
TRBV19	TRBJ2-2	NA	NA	CASSMGTGELFF	TGTGCCAGTAGTATGGGGACCGGGGAGCTGTTTTTT